These 8 T cell receptor beta chains came from one sample sequenced in a study of regulatory T cells in long-lasting Graves disease. Time point of the sample: newly diagnosed GD, antithyroid drugs for less than 3 months. Isolated PBMC RNA provided the starting material for the TCR library. iRepertoire HTBI primers and Arm-PCR of CDR3 regions built TCR beta libraries. TCRdb used MiXCR to reprocess the multiplex PCR reads, holding one entry per CDR3 protein. The sample has more than 300,000 distinct CDR3 sequences, around 15% seen once; the top ten hold roughly 21%. These data also featured in a second study, about T cells in Graves' hyperthyroidism and ophthalmopathy.

Here the sequenced sample was peripheral blood mononuclear cells (PBMCs), taken at new diagnosis, from a patient treated with antithyroid drugs. The source is a woman between 18 and 29 years old with Graves disease.

The sample holds many counts of this clonotype. V gene TRBV28 combines with J gene TRBJ2-3, with 13 positions matching TRBD2. Germline CDR1 is MDHEN and CDR2 is SYDVKM. The CDR3 length is 17 residues. V lost 3 bases to trimming and J lost 5 bases; unmatched junction nucleotides: 8. The CDR3 region has the DNA TGTGCCAGCAGTTTCCCACTAGCGGGAGGGGGGGGAGATACGCAGTATTTT. Encoded protein: CASSFPLAGGGGDTQYF.

This clonotype came up many times. The chain combines TRBV20-1 with TRBJ2-1; 8 nucleotides agree with TRBD1. From germline, CDR1 is DFQATT and CDR2 SNEGSKA (reference sequence). The V segment lost 7 bases and the J segment 4 bases; nucleotides outside the gene matches: 6. CDR3 size: 13 residues. CDR3: CSGQGASYNEQFF. The CDR3 region has the DNA TGCAGTGGTCAGGGGGCCTCTTACAATGAGCAGTTCTTC.

This clonotype was picked up a small number of times. V gene TRBV6-1 combines with J gene TRBJ2-5; 8 bases agree with TRBD2. Losses at the gene ends were 6 bases for V and 5 bases for J; bases not matched to a gene: 11. Germline loops: CDR1 MNHNS, CDR2 SASEGT. CDR3 length: 15 amino acids. The CDR3 spells CASRSSGSGAETQYF. CDR3 DNA sequence: TGTGCCAGCAGGTCGAGCGGGAGTGGGGCGGAGACCCAGTACTTC.

This clonotype was seen a handful of times. The CDR3 reads CASSPGRGTAYGYTF. The CDR3 DNA is TGTGCCAGCAGTCCCGGCAGGGGGACGGCCTATGGCTACACCTTC. This chain joins TRBV12-3 or TRBV12-4 and TRBJ1-2; TRBD1 matches 7 bases. The V gene end was trimmed by 5 bases and the J gene end by 4 bases; junction bases not matched to a gene: 10. The CDR3 has 15 amino acids.

The chain links TRBV9 to TRBJ2-2, with D uncertain. Germline V gene data show CDR1 as SGDLS and CDR2 as YYNGEE. V lost 6 bases and J 6 bases, leaving 6 bases between the germline ends. CDR3 length equals 11 residues. Written as DNA, the CDR3 is TGTGCCAGCACCCGCTCCGGGGAGCTGTTTTTT. It is translated as CASTRSGELFF.

Many counts were recorded for this clonotype. V gene TRBV5-8 combines with J gene TRBJ1-2, with TRBD1 matching over 8 bases. The CDR3 length is 15 residues. The germline V gene has CDR1 SGHTS and CDR2 YDEGEE. With V trimmed by 4 bases and J by 6 bases, 11 bases remained unmatched. The CDR3 DNA reads as TGTGCCAGCAGCCCCCGGACAGGGAGTAAAGATGGCTACACCTTC. Its protein is CASSPRTGSKDGYTF.

This clonotype appeared many times. The V gene is TRBV12-3 or TRBV12-4, the J gene TRBJ1-1; D is possibly TRBD1 (5 bases). Trimming stripped 1 base from V and 5 bases from J, with 17 bases between. There are 16 residues in the CDR3. The CDR3 region is CASSLGGGRVVTEAFF. CDR3 nucleotides: TGTGCCAGCAGTTTAGGGGGAGGCAGGGTAGTGACTGAAGCTTTCTTT.

This clonotype was counted at least ten times. This chain links TRBV11-1 with TRBJ2-7; 8 bases fit TRBD1. CDR1 is SGHAT, CDR2 FQDESV, per germline (reference sequence). The CDR3 contains 15 residues. V was pared by 2 bases and J by 6 bases, with 9 bases of the junction left unmatched. The CDR3 is CASSLTDRGPCEQYF. The CDR3 DNA sequence: TGTGCCAGCAGCTTAACAGACAGGGGACCCTGCGAGCAGTACTTC.